This TCR beta chain was recorded in a study of PD-1 blockade in classical Hodgkin lymphoma. General study results and limits: Prior therapy or disease activity may underlie the repertoire differences, whose causes remain undefined. Complete responders possessed baseline diversity comparable to newly diagnosed patients. Anyone who began nivolumab under 1 year after ASCT was excluded.

Regarding this clone: Its antigen remains unknown.

Regarding time point: cycle 4 day 1 (C4D1), after 6 weeks of nivolumab. All the patients suffered relapse after autologous stem cell transplantation, and brentuximab vedotin exposure differed. Complete response, partial response or progressive disease constituted the best responses recorded. There are 17 residues in the CDR3. Germline V gene data show CDR1 as SGHTA and CDR2 as FQGNSA. J lost 8 bases, V lost 1 base, and 13 bases had no gene match. Sequenced by immunoSEQ multiplex PCR; TCRdb stores in-frame clones only, minus some. This sample has tens of thousands of clones; about 76% occur once, and the top ten carry over 9.5%.

This chain uses TRBV7-2 with TRBJ2-1, with 8 bases matching TRBD2. The source of this sequence is a human donor with classical Hodgkin lymphoma. Source: peripheral blood mononuclear cells (PBMCs), taken before the fourth cycle of nivolumab. The CDR3: CASSLGGWGLGWDEQFF. The CDR3 bases are TGTGCCAGCAGCTTAGGAGGGTGGGGACTAGGATGGGATGAGCAGTTCTTC.